Shown below are 11 T cell receptor beta chains from a single sample sequenced in a study of shared clonotypes between healthy human individuals. TCRdb's table, derived via immunoSEQ multiplex PCR, lists solely in-frame clones and lacks some. Of hundreds of thousands of clones in the sample, around 78% are singletons; the top ten hold 9.5% to 15%. The sample was PBMCs. Every receptor here comes from a woman in her thirties or forties in good health. Some clones in this sample may be carry-over from other donors' samples.

Written as DNA, the CDR3 is TGTGCCAGCAGCTTATTGACAGGGACGTATGAAAAACTGTTTTTT. Its protein is CASSLLTGTYEKLFF. J is TRBJ1-4 and V is TRBV7-9, with TRBD1 matching 7 bases. Germline CDR1 SEHNR, CDR2 FQNEAQ (reference sequence). The CDR3 loop spans 15 amino acids. V was pared by 2 bases and J by 6 bases, with 6 bases of the junction left unmatched.

The chain links TRBV10-3 to TRBJ1-1; D possibly corresponds to TRBD1 (5 bases). Germline CDR1 ENHRY, CDR2 SYGVKD. This CDR3 spans 12 amino acids. The V gene lost 3 bases and the J gene lost 3 bases, with 5 bases spanning the gap. CDR3 nucleotide sequence: TGTGCCATCAGTGAAGGGGACACTGAAGCTTTCTTT. Protein product: CAISEGDTEAFF.

The chain couples TRBV28 to TRBJ2-7; 7 bases align to TRBD1. J gave up 3 bases and V 11 bases, and 7 bases lay outside the gene matches. Germline values: CDR1 MDHEN, CDR2 SYDVKM. The CDR3 covers 12 residues. CDR3 coding DNA: TGTGCCTGCCGGACAGGCGACTACGAGCAGTACTTC. Translating gives CACRTGDYEQYF.

The chain employs TRBV11-2 and TRBJ1-6, with D unclear. Per the germline V gene, CDR1 is SGHAT and CDR2 is FQNNGV. The CDR3 is 12 amino acids. V dropped 0 bases and J dropped 7 bases, with 1 base sitting between them. This chain's CDR3 is CASSLENSPLHF. The CDR3 bases are TGTGCCAGCAGCTTAGAGAATTCACCCCTCCACTTT.

The chain couples TRBV5-1 to TRBJ2-7; D possibly uses TRBD1 or TRBD2 (6 bases each). The germline CDR1 and CDR2 sequences are SGHRS and YFSETQ. Trimming cost V 0 bases and J 6 bases, with 16 bases left between them. This CDR3 comprises 15 residues. CDR3 loop: CASSLVAGGGLEQYF. The DNA for the CDR3 is TGCGCCAGCAGCTTGGTTGCCGGGGGCGGGCTCGAGCAGTACTTC. The full variable domain, its missing parts supplied by reference TRBV5-1 and TRBJ2-7, is KAGVTQTPRYLIKTRGQQVTLSCSPISGHRSVSWYQQTPGQGLQFLFEYFSETQRNKGNFPGRFSGRQFSNSRSEMNVSTLELGDSALYLCASSLVAGGGLEQYFGPGTRLTVT.

The chain has TRBV27 and TRBJ1-2; D gene unclear. Germline V gene data show CDR1 as MNHEY and CDR2 as SMNVEV (reference sequence). Trimming removed 5 bases from V and 7 bases from J, with 11 bases in between. The length of the CDR3 is 12 residues. The CDR3 DNA is TGTGCCAGCAGTGGGAGGGTAGGTGGCTACACCTTC. Amino acids: CASSGRVGGYTF.

This sequence joins TRBV29-1 and TRBJ2-3, with a possible D match to TRBD1 (6 bases). Germline-derived CDR1 and CDR2 are SQVTM and ANQGSEA. V dropped 3 bases and J dropped 1 base, with 11 bases sitting between them. This CDR3 is built from 14 residues. CDR3 in DNA: TGCAGCGTTGATAGGGCAGGGGGCACAGATACGCAGTATTTT. Its translation: CSVDRAGGTDTQYF.

The gene calls are TRBV5-4 and TRBJ2-1; TRBD2 matches at 16 bases. With 4 bases clipped from V and 9 bases from J, the junction kept 4 bases outside the gene matches. Per the germline V gene, CDR1 is SGHNT and CDR2 is YYREEE (reference sequence). The CDR3 is 15 amino acids. CDR3 DNA sequence: TGTGCCAGCAGCCTAGGGACTAGCGGGAGGGTTGAGCAGTTCTTC. This translates into CASSLGTSGRVEQFF.

In the case of this clone: Other nucleotide sequences in the sample specify the same CDR3. The genes are TRBV20-1 and TRBJ1-5, with D unresolved. This CDR3 contains 11 residues. The germline V and J ends were trimmed by 1 base and 2 bases, with 0 bases remaining between them. Per germline, CDR1 DFQATT and CDR2 SNEGSKA (reference sequence). The CDR3: CSARGNQPQHF. Here the CDR3 DNA reads TGCAGTGCTAGAGGCAATCAGCCCCAGCATTTT.

This clone was recorded at least ten times. The same CDR3 also results from other DNA sequences found in this sample. This chain connects TRBV11-3 to TRBJ1-1; D may be TRBD1 (5 bases). Germline assignment: CDR1 SGHNT and CDR2 YENEEA. V was clipped by 4 bases and J by 2 bases, with 14 bases between them. The CDR3 covers 15 residues. CDR3 sequence reads: CASSSSQGPNTEAFF. The CDR3 nucleotides are TGTGCCAGCAGCTCCTCTCAGGGACCAAACACTGAAGCTTTCTTT.

This chain uses TRBV6-5 with TRBJ2-2, with unresolved D. Trimming left V 8 bases short and J 5 bases short, with 9 bases between. Germline V gene lookup returns CDR1 MNHEY and CDR2 SVGAGI. The CDR3 runs 12 residues. The CDR3: CASAIGTGELFF. CDR3 sequence (DNA): TGTGCCAGCGCTATTGGAACCGGGGAGCTGTTTTTT.